This T cell receptor beta chain was captured in a study of cytomegalovirus exposure and HLA in healthy donors. V lost 6 bases, J lost 6 bases, and 9 bases lay in between. The CDR3 contains 12 residues. Germline V gene data show CDR1 as MNHNY and CDR2 as SVGAGI (reference sequence). The PCR was carried out with 60 Vbeta primers and 13 Jbeta primers. Libraries were prepared by immunoSEQ multiplex PCR; TCRdb keeps only in-frame clonotypes and omits some of them. This table holds about 250,000 clones, around 83% found once. The J gene is TRBJ2-1, the V gene TRBV6-6; D ambiguous. The clonotype was recovered from a girl aged 2-10 years in good health and CMV-seronegative. The sample comprised PBMCs. The CDR3 region has the DNA TGTGCCAGCAGCTCTATGCGCAATGAGCAGTTCTTC. Protein product: CASSSMRNEQFF.